The rows below give T cell receptor beta chains drawn from one sample of a study of blood T cell repertoires in COVID-19. Profiling relied on immunoSEQ multiplex PCR, and the TCRdb table lists in-frame clones only, not all of them. This table holds about 260,000 clones, around 89% found once. What was sequenced was peripheral blood. These receptors all stem from a woman between 40 and 50 years old with acute or convalescent COVID-19. The CDR3 runs from the conserved cysteine through the conserved F or W. D genes are given only for firm matches. Not all rows give a size; the values are once, few, many and, for expanded clones, a class.

j_call	d_call	clone_size	v_call	cdr3_aa	cdr3_nt
TRBJ1-5	NA	NA	TRBV6-1	CASSEGGGGQPQHF	TGTGCCAGCAGTGAAGGAGGGGGGGGTCAGCCCCAGCATTTT
TRBJ2-3	NA	NA	TRBV29-1	CSVLFRGGGTDTQYF	TGCAGCGTTCTGTTTAGAGGGGGGGGCACAGATACGCAGTATTTT
TRBJ1-2	TRBD1	few	TRBV3-1/TRBV3-2	CASSPRQGGGGYTF	TGTGCCAGCAGCCCCCGACAGGGCGGCGGTGGCTACACCTTC
TRBJ2-3	TRBD2	NA	TRBV6-5	CASSPSGGAADTQYF	TGTGCCAGCAGTCCAAGCGGGGGGGCTGCAGATACGCAGTATTTT
TRBJ1-5	NA	NA	TRBV7-8	CASTAKRFGNQPQHF	TGTGCCAGCACCGCAAAGAGATTTGGCAATCAGCCCCAGCATTTT
TRBJ2-5	TRBD2	NA	TRBV12-3/TRBV12-4	CASSLAGAETQYF	TGTGCCAGCAGTCTAGCGGGGGCAGAGACCCAGTACTTC
TRBJ1-1	NA	NA	TRBV20-1	CSARTGREAFF	TGCAGTGCTAGAACCGGTCGTGAAGCTTTCTTT
TRBJ1-3	NA	NA	TRBV7-8	CASSSDRGLRSGNTIYF	TGTGCCAGCAGCTCCGACCGAGGACTCCGCTCTGGAAACACCATATATTTT
TRBJ2-5	NA	NA	TRBV9	CASSVDISRRETQYF	TGTGCCAGCAGCGTAGACATAAGTAGGAGGGAGACCCAGTACTTC
TRBJ1-2	NA	NA	TRBV5-1	CASSLQQGSSYGYTF	TGCGCCAGCAGCCTTCAACAGGGTAGTAGCTATGGCTACACCTTC
TRBJ2-4	TRBD1	NA	TRBV19	CASKGTGHPKNIQYF	TGTGCCAGTAAGGGGACAGGGCATCCTAAAAACATTCAGTACTTC
TRBJ1-1	TRBD1	NA	TRBV19	CASSPWTGRDTEAFF	TGTGCCAGTAGTCCATGGACAGGGAGGGACACTGAAGCTTTCTTT
TRBJ2-5	TRBD1	NA	TRBV11-3	CASSLGGQGAQETQYF	TGTGCCAGCAGCTTAGGGGGGCAGGGGGCACAAGAGACCCAGTACTTC
TRBJ2-3	NA	NA	TRBV6-1	CASSEYRGITDTQYF	TGTGCCAGCAGTGAATACCGGGGGATCACAGATACGCAGTATTTT
TRBJ2-6	NA	NA	TRBV2	CASSRVTGANVLTF	TGTGCCAGCAGCAGGGTAACGGGGGCCAACGTCCTGACTTTC
TRBJ1-1	NA	once	TRBV6-5	CASSWDLGGTEAFF	TGTGCCAGCAGTTGGGACCTTGGAGGGACTGAAGCTTTCTTT
TRBJ1-2	NA	NA	TRBV7-2	CASTLGGAGVGYTF	TGTGCCAGCACCCTCGGGGGGGCAGGGGTAGGCTACACCTTC
TRBJ2-3	NA	once	TRBV9	CASSTKISDTQYF	TGTGCCAGCAGCACTAAGATCTCAGATACGCAGTATTTT
TRBJ1-4	NA	NA	TRBV30	CAWMGAALNEKLFF	TGTGCCTGGATGGGGGCTGCGCTTAATGAAAAACTGTTTTTT
TRBJ1-4	TRBD1	NA	TRBV14	CASSQENRGQSNEKLFF	TGTGCCAGCAGCCAAGAAAACAGGGGGCAGAGTAATGAAAAACTGTTTTTT
TRBJ1-6	TRBD1	NA	TRBV9	CASTQTSDRINSPLHF	TGTGCCAGCACCCAAACCTCGGACAGGATTAATTCACCCCTCCACTTT
TRBJ1-1	TRBD1	NA	TRBV4-1	CASSHRQGLNTEAFF	TGCGCCAGCAGCCATAGACAGGGGCTGAACACTGAAGCTTTCTTT
TRBJ1-5	NA	NA	TRBV2	CASKEGRGKGQPQHF	TGTGCCAGCAAAGAGGGCAGGGGAAAGGGTCAGCCCCAGCATTTT
TRBJ2-1	NA	NA	TRBV5-4	CASSLGRGEQFF	TGTGCCAGCAGCTTGGGCCGGGGTGAGCAGTTCTTC
TRBJ2-5	NA	NA	TRBV6-2/TRBV6-3	CASSRQLQETQYF	TGTGCCAGCAGCAGACAGCTCCAAGAGACCCAGTACTTC